These T cell receptor beta chains were read from a single sample in a study of control samples from healthy donors and cancer patients. Sequencing was performed with immunoSEQ multiplex PCR; in TCRdb, only in-frame clones are kept and a portion is missing. The sample consists of tens of thousands of clones, over 75% of them appearing once. Sequenced sample: blood. The receptor source for this set is a man aged 35-49 years in good health. Both conserved end residues are part of each CDR3. The order of the fields is CDR3 length, D gene, clone size, V gene, J gene, CDR3 DNA, CDR3 protein. D genes are given only for firm matches. Clone size is stated in some rows and not others, as once, few, many or a class when expanded.

length: 16; D: TRBD2; size: NA; V: TRBV13; J: TRBJ2-2; DNA: TGTGCCAGCAGCTTCCAGACTAGCGCGAACACCGGGGAGCTGTTTTTT; CDR3: CASSFQTSANTGELFF
length: 13; D: NA; size: NA; V: TRBV4-2; J: TRBJ2-7; DNA: TGTGCCAGCAGCCAAGAAAACTTCTACGAGCAGTACTTC; CDR3: CASSQENFYEQYF
length: 15; D: TRBD2; size: NA; V: TRBV7-2; J: TRBJ2-1; DNA: TGTGCCAGCAGCCCTAGCGGGAGCTCCTACAATGAGCAGTTCTTC; CDR3: CASSPSGSSYNEQFF
length: 15; D: NA; size: NA; V: TRBV11-1; J: TRBJ2-1; DNA: TGTGCCAGCAGCCTGGACTCCAGCTCCTACAATGAGCAGTTCTTC; CDR3: CASSLDSSSYNEQFF
length: 15; D: NA; size: NA; V: TRBV6-1; J: TRBJ1-1; DNA: TGTGCCAGCAGTGAACAGGACACCGTTTCTGTCGAAGCTTTCTTT; CDR3: CASSEQDTVSVEAFF
length: 16; D: TRBD2; size: NA; V: TRBV5-1; J: TRBJ2-3; DNA: TGCGCCAGCAGCTTGGATACTAGCGGGAGGAGGAATACGCAGTATTTT; CDR3: CASSLDTSGRRNTQYF
length: 12; D: TRBD1; size: NA; V: TRBV27; J: TRBJ1-1; DNA: TGTGCCAGCAGAACAGGGGGGACTGAAGCTTTCTTT; CDR3: CASRTGGTEAFF
length: 15; D: NA; size: once; V: TRBV11-2; J: TRBJ1-1; DNA: TGTGCCAGCAGCACCCTAGGTCGGTCGAACACTGAAGCTTTCTTT; CDR3: CASSTLGRSNTEAFF
length: 15; D: TRBD1; size: few; V: TRBV13; J: TRBJ1-5; DNA: TGTGCCAGCAGCTTAGGGACAGGGAACAATCAGCCCCAGCATTTT; CDR3: CASSLGTGNNQPQHF
length: 15; D: TRBD2; size: NA; V: TRBV11-3; J: TRBJ2-7; DNA: TGTGCCAGCAGCTTTCTTACTAGCGGGGACTACGAGCAGTACTTC; CDR3: CASSFLTSGDYEQYF
length: 17; D: NA; size: NA; V: TRBV11-3; J: TRBJ2-5; DNA: TGTGCCAGCAGCGGCCGACAGGGAGGAATCGAGCAAGAGACCCAGTACTTC; CDR3: CASSGRQGGIEQETQYF
length: 12; D: NA; size: NA; V: TRBV6-5; J: TRBJ2-7; DNA: TGTGCCAGCAGTTACTCAGCGGACGAGCAGTACTTC; CDR3: CASSYSADEQYF
length: 14; D: TRBD1; size: once; V: TRBV7-2; J: TRBJ1-2; DNA: TGTGCCAGCAGCTTACTTGGGGACAGGGTTGGCTACACCTTC; CDR3: CASSLLGDRVGYTF
length: 14; D: TRBD1; size: few; V: TRBV12-5; J: TRBJ2-5; DNA: TGTGCTAGTGGTTCCAGGGGGCGCGAAGAGACCCAGTACTTC; CDR3: CASGSRGREETQYF
length: 14; D: TRBD1; size: NA; V: TRBV27; J: TRBJ1-1; DNA: TGTGCCAGCAGTTTCCATGTACAGGGGGCGGAGGCTTTCTTT; CDR3: CASSFHVQGAEAFF
length: 16; D: TRBD1; size: NA; V: TRBV6-5; J: TRBJ1-6; DNA: TGTGCCAGCAGTTACTCAATTGGGACAGGGGTTTCACCCCTCCACTTT; CDR3: CASSYSIGTGVSPLHF
length: 16; D: NA; size: NA; V: TRBV7-3; J: TRBJ1-1; DNA: TGTGCCAGCAGCTTAATTTATCTCGGGGTGAACACTGAAGCTTTCTTT; CDR3: CASSLIYLGVNTEAFF
length: 15; D: TRBD2; size: NA; V: TRBV3-1/TRBV3-2; J: TRBJ2-1; DNA: TGTGCCAGCAGCCAATCTAGCGGGGCGCACAATGAGCAGTTCTTC; CDR3: CASSQSSGAHNEQFF
length: 19; D: TRBD2; size: NA; V: TRBV4-3; J: TRBJ2-7; DNA: TGCGCCAGCAGCCAGGACTCTAAGAGGGGCACTAGCGGGAATTACGAGCAGTACTTC; CDR3: CASSQDSKRGTSGNYEQYF
length: 16; D: TRBD1; size: few; V: TRBV5-6; J: TRBJ2-7; DNA: TGTGCCAGCAGCTTGAGTTCGGGACAGTACTCCTACGAGCAGTACTTC; CDR3: CASSLSSGQYSYEQYF
length: 14; D: TRBD2; size: NA; V: TRBV7-9; J: TRBJ2-3; DNA: TGTGCCAGCAGCTTCGGGGGGGTAGTAGATACGCAGTATTTT; CDR3: CASSFGGVVDTQYF
length: 16; D: TRBD1; size: NA; V: TRBV6-2/TRBV6-3; J: TRBJ1-2; DNA: TGTGCCAGCAGTTACCCCCCGGACAGGGCTAACTATGGCTACACCTTC; CDR3: CASSYPPDRANYGYTF
length: 11; D: NA; size: NA; V: TRBV6-6; J: TRBJ2-5; DNA: TGTGCCAGCAGTTACATGGAGACCCAGTACTTC; CDR3: CASSYMETQYF
length: 14; D: TRBD1; size: NA; V: TRBV5-1; J: TRBJ2-5; DNA: TGCGCCAGCAGCTTGGCCAGGGGGCAAGAGACCCAGTACTTC; CDR3: CASSLARGQETQYF
length: 15; D: NA; size: NA; V: TRBV18; J: TRBJ1-1; DNA: TGTGCCAGCTCACCTTCCGAGAGACCGAACACTGAAGCTTTCTTT; CDR3: CASSPSERPNTEAFF
length: 14; D: TRBD1; size: NA; V: TRBV7-3; J: TRBJ2-2; DNA: TGTGCCAGCAGCTCATCGAGGGGGCGCCAGGAGCTGTTTTTT; CDR3: CASSSSRGRQELFF
length: 13; D: NA; size: NA; V: TRBV27; J: TRBJ1-2; DNA: TGTGCCAGCAGTTGGACGAGTAACTATGGCTACACCTTC; CDR3: CASSWTSNYGYTF
length: 14; D: NA; size: NA; V: TRBV19; J: TRBJ1-1; DNA: TGTGCCAGTAGTATCGTGCCGAAGAACACTGAAGCTTTCTTT; CDR3: CASSIVPKNTEAFF
length: 15; D: TRBD1; size: NA; V: TRBV3-1/TRBV3-2; J: TRBJ1-2; DNA: TGTGCCAGCAGCCAAGAAGACATAGGGGGCTTTGGCTACACCTTC; CDR3: CASSQEDIGGFGYTF
length: 15; D: TRBD1; size: NA; V: TRBV28; J: TRBJ2-3; DNA: TGTGCCAGCAGTCCAGGGGGCTCGGTGGGGGATACGCAGTATTTT; CDR3: CASSPGGSVGDTQYF
length: 14; D: NA; size: NA; V: TRBV19; J: TRBJ1-6; DNA: TGTGCCAGTAGTATTCAGGGCCTCACCTCACCCCTCCACTTT; CDR3: CASSIQGLTSPLHF
length: 17; D: NA; size: NA; V: TRBV27; J: TRBJ1-3; DNA: TGTGCCAGCAGTTTATACCTAGGGCCGATCTCTGGAAACACCATATATTTT; CDR3: CASSLYLGPISGNTIYF
length: 16; D: NA; size: NA; V: TRBV11-3; J: TRBJ2-1; DNA: TGTGCCAGCAGCTTAGGGTTGCAGGTAGGAAGAGGTGAGCAGTTCTTC; CDR3: CASSLGLQVGRGEQFF
length: 15; D: NA; size: NA; V: TRBV4-3; J: TRBJ1-2; DNA: TGCGCCAGCAGCCCTATGAGAGGGGGGAACTATGGCTACACCTTC; CDR3: CASSPMRGGNYGYTF
length: 13; D: NA; size: NA; V: TRBV6-5; J: TRBJ1-2; DNA: TGTGCCAGCAGCCTAGGGGTAGGACGAGGCTACACCTTC; CDR3: CASSLGVGRGYTF
length: 16; D: NA; size: NA; V: TRBV24-1; J: TRBJ1-2; DNA: TGTGCCACCAGTGACCCTGGGACTGAGCCCTTCTATGGCTACACCTTC; CDR3: CATSDPGTEPFYGYTF
length: 16; D: NA; size: NA; V: TRBV4-3; J: TRBJ2-1; DNA: TGCGCCAGCAGCCAAGATAGGGCGGGTCCCGTGGATGAGCAGTTCTTC; CDR3: CASSQDRAGPVDEQFF
length: 15; D: TRBD2; size: NA; V: TRBV5-1; J: TRBJ2-1; DNA: TGCGCCAGCAGCTTGGCTAGCGGGACCCTCAATGAGCAGTTCTTC; CDR3: CASSLASGTLNEQFF
length: 16; D: TRBD2; size: NA; V: TRBV5-1; J: TRBJ2-3; DNA: TGCGCCAGCAGCCGTACCGGGACTAGCGGGGGAGATACGCAGTATTTT; CDR3: CASSRTGTSGGDTQYF
length: 17; D: NA; size: few; V: TRBV5-1; J: TRBJ1-1; DNA: TGCGCCAGCAGCTACCTCGGGCAGGTACAGGGCAACACTGAAGCTTTCTTT; CDR3: CASSYLGQVQGNTEAFF
length: 18; D: TRBD1; size: NA; V: TRBV6-2/TRBV6-3; J: TRBJ1-1; DNA: TGTGCCAGCAGTTACTCGAGAGGGACAGGGGCGAAGAACACTGAAGCTTTCTTT; CDR3: CASSYSRGTGAKNTEAFF
length: 15; D: NA; size: NA; V: TRBV7-9; J: TRBJ1-1; DNA: TGTGCCAGCAGCTTCCAACAGGGAAGGAACACTGAAGCTTTCTTT; CDR3: CASSFQQGRNTEAFF
length: 13; D: NA; size: NA; V: TRBV3-1/TRBV3-2; J: TRBJ2-1; DNA: TGTGCCAGCAGCCAAGAGAAGTGGACAGAGCAGTTCTTC; CDR3: CASSQEKWTEQFF
length: 14; D: NA; size: few; V: TRBV7-9; J: TRBJ1-1; DNA: TGTGCCAGCAGCGTGTCAGGGGTGAACACTGAAGCTTTCTTT; CDR3: CASSVSGVNTEAFF
length: 16; D: NA; size: NA; V: TRBV7-9; J: TRBJ1-4; DNA: TGTGCCAGCAGCTTATGGTCCACCGGCACTAATGAAAAACTGTTTTTT; CDR3: CASSLWSTGTNEKLFF
length: 12; D: NA; size: NA; V: TRBV12-3/TRBV12-4; J: TRBJ1-4; DNA: TGTGCCAGCAGGACTAATTTGGTGCAACTGTTTTTT; CDR3: CASRTNLVQLFF